This TCR beta chain was captured by sequencing in a study of neurological immune-mediated disorders. The ends were cut back, 5 bases at V and 0 bases at J, with 8 bases in the middle. The CDR3 is 15 residues long. The germline gives CDR1 MNHNY, CDR2 SVGAGI (reference sequence). TCRdb reprocessed the 5' RACE reads via MiXCR and lists one record per CDR3 protein. The repertoire holds about 77,000 distinct CDR3 sequences, with around a tenth as singletons. This clonotype has a count of ten or more. The TCR was taken from a man aged 50 or older in good health. V is TRBV6-6 and J is TRBJ2-6; maybe TRBD1 (6 bases). The sequenced sample consisted of PBMCs. The CDR3 DNA follows: TGTGCCAGCAGTGAAGGGGGCTCTGGGGCCAACGTCCTGACTTTC. Protein: CASSEGGSGANVLTF.